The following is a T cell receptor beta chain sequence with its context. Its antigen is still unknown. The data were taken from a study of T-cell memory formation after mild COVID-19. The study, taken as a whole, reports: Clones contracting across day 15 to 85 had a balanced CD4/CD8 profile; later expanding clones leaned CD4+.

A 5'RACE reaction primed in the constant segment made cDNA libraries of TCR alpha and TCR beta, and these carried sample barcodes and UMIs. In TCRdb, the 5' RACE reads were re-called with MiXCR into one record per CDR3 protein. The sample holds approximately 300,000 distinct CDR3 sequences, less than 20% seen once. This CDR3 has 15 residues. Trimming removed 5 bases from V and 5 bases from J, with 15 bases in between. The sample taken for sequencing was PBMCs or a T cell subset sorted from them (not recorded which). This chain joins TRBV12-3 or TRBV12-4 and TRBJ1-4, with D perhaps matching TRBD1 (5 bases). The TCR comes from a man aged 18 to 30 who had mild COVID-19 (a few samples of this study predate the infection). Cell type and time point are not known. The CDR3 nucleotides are TGTGCCAGCAGTGACCCCGGGACTTGGAATGAAAAACTGTTTTTT. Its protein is CASSDPGTWNEKLFF.